This entry lists 14 T cell receptor beta chains sequenced from one sample in a study of T cells in Graves' hyperthyroidism and ophthalmopathy. It was RNA transcripts that yielded the amplified TCR beta CDR3 regions. When the TCR CDR3 underwent first-round RT-PCR, the HTBI primer set was used. MiXCR was run by TCRdb on the multiplex PCR reads, yielding one entry per CDR3 protein. The sample holds 400,000 to 550,000 distinct CDR3 sequences, roughly 25% seen once. The sequenced material came from blood. Source of these receptors: a woman in her 30s with Graves' ophthalmopathy.

This clonotype was picked up a small number of times. The J gene is TRBJ1-1, the V gene TRBV18; D gene unclear. Trimming stripped 5 bases from V and 8 bases from J, with 21 bases between. Germline assignment: CDR1 KGHSH and CDR2 LQKENI. The CDR3 is 15 amino acids. CDR3 sequence (DNA): TGTGCCAGCTCATCTCGCACCTTCTGGACGGGAGAAGCTTTCTTT. It is translated as CASSSRTFWTGEAFF.

This clonotype has ten or more counts. The chain has TRBV30 and TRBJ1-2; 7 bases are a match to TRBD1. Germline loops: CDR1 GTSNPN, CDR2 SVGIG (reference sequence). With V trimmed by 2 bases and J by 4 bases, 4 bases remained unmatched. This CDR3 has 13 amino acids. The CDR3: CAWSWTGAYGYTF. The CDR3 region has the DNA TGTGCCTGGAGTTGGACAGGAGCCTATGGCTACACCTTC.

This clonotype was counted at least ten times. The chain joins TRBV12-3 or TRBV12-4 to TRBJ2-7; D may correspond to TRBD1 or TRBD2 (5 bases each). This CDR3 is 16 amino acids long. Trimming shortened V by 4 bases and J by 2 bases, and 18 bases separated the two germline ends. This CDR3 reads CASSSMDEGPTYEQYF. CDR3 nucleotide sequence: TGTGCCAGCAGTTCCATGGACGAGGGACCTACCTACGAGCAGTACTTC.

In this sample, this clonotype turned up many times. The chain has TRBV11-2 and TRBJ1-2; the match to TRBD1 covers 10 bases. The germline V gene has CDR1 SGHAT and CDR2 FQNNGV. The CDR3 is 14 residues long. V trimming: 1 base; J trimming: 8 bases; junction bases outside the gene matches: 4. CDR3 region: CASSLGGTGDGYTF. In DNA form, the CDR3 reads TGTGCCAGCAGCTTAGGAGGGACAGGGGACGGCTACACCTTC.

This clonotype was counted at least ten times. The rearrangement uses TRBV12-3 or TRBV12-4 and TRBJ2-7; D is unclear. Deletions cut 3 bases from V and 3 bases from J, with 9 bases between. CDR3 length: 13 residues. The CDR3 here is CASSLTVGYEQYF. DNA for the CDR3: TGTGCCAGCAGTTTGACGGTGGGCTACGAGCAGTACTTC.

This clonotype was seen only a few times. The V call is TRBV15, the J call TRBJ1-2, with 10 bases that match TRBD1. V lost 0 bases to trimming and J lost 4 bases; unmatched junction nucleotides: 8. CDR1 and CDR2 from the germline V gene are LNHNV and YYDKDF (reference sequence). CDR3 size: 17 residues. CDR3 protein: CATSRDLGTGVAYGYTF. CDR3 bases: TGTGCCACCAGCAGAGATCTCGGGACAGGGGTGGCCTATGGCTACACCTTC.

This clonotype was recorded many times. The chain employs TRBV6-2 or TRBV6-3 and TRBJ1-1, with 8 bases matching TRBD1. Per germline, CDR1 MNHEY and CDR2 SVGEGT. The CDR3 has 15 residues. J was trimmed by 5 bases and V by 10 bases; bases with no gene match: 15. The CDR3 protein is CATQGPGGSVTEAFF. The CDR3 DNA follows: TGTGCCACCCAAGGGCCAGGGGGCTCGGTTACTGAAGCTTTCTTT.

To note about this clonotype: Germline is not matched at one junction end, which may reflect a read error. The gene calls are TRBV11-2 and TRBJ1-1; no firm D call. Germline V CDR1 and CDR2: SGHAT, FQNNGV. This CDR3 is built from 13 residues. The CDR3 nucleotides are TGTGCCAGCAGCTTAGATCGGGGAGCTGAAGTTTTCTTT. Protein: CASSLDRGAEVFF. The full variable domain, rest sourced from reference TRBV11-2 and TRBJ1-1, is EAGVAQSPRYKIIEKRQSVAFWCNPISGHATLYWYQQILGQGPKLLIQFQNNGVVDDSQLPKDRFSAERLKGVDSTLKIQPAKLEDSAVYLCASSLDRGAEVFFGQGTRLTVV.

The V call is TRBV12-3 or TRBV12-4, the J call TRBJ1-1; 7 nucleotides line up with TRBD1. This CDR3 is built from 15 residues. J was trimmed by 4 bases and V by 1 base; bases with no gene match: 6. CDR3 amino acids: CASSLDPQGGTEAFF. CDR3 in DNA: TGTGCCAGCAGTTTAGATCCCCAGGGGGGCACTGAAGCTTTCTTT.

For this clonotype: This may come from a read error, since a much larger clone is one base off. J is TRBJ2-2 and V is TRBV6-1, with D perhaps given as TRBD1 or TRBD2 (5 bases each). CDR1 and CDR2 (germline): MNHNS, SASEGT. There are 15 residues in the CDR3. In DNA form, the CDR3 reads TGTGCCAGCAGTCCTATGGGGGTGAACACCGGGGAGCTGTGTTTT. Its translation: CASSPMGVNTGELCF.

The chain links TRBV29-1 to TRBJ2-7; 7 bases align to TRBD1. The V and J ends lost 3 bases and 2 bases, in that order; junction bases with no gene match: 16. Germline V gene sequence: CDR1 SQVTM, CDR2 ANQGSEA. There are 17 residues in the CDR3. CDR3 DNA: TGCAGCGTTGAGGACGGGCTATGTGGACAGGACACCTACGAGCAGTACTTC. Residues: CSVEDGLCGQDTYEQYF.

This clonotype has ten or more counts. The chain uses TRBV28 and TRBJ1-5; no firm D call. Looked up from germline, CDR1 is MDHEN and CDR2 is SYDVKM. The CDR3 is made up of 16 amino acids. V lost 6 bases, J lost 0 bases, and 15 bases lay in between. The CDR3 DNA follows: TGTGCCAGCAGCTACCACATGGGAGTTAGCAATCAGCCCCAGCATTTT. It yields the protein CASSYHMGVSNQPQHF.

This clonotype has ten or more counts. The chain employs TRBV20-1 and TRBJ1-2; D is perhaps TRBD1 (6 bases). The V gene's germline CDR1 is DFQATT and CDR2 SNEGSKA (reference sequence). Trimming removed 6 bases from V and 0 bases from J, with 14 bases in between. The CDR3 spans 14 residues. The DNA of the CDR3 is TGCAGTGCCAACCGGGACATCTCTAACTATGGCTACACCTTC. Protein product: CSANRDISNYGYTF.

The chain recombines TRBV20-1 with TRBJ1-1, with D unresolved. The CDR3 is made up of 14 amino acids. Looked up from germline, CDR1 is DFQATT and CDR2 is SNEGSKA (reference sequence). V lost 1 base and J lost 3, with 12 bases in between. CDR3 residues: CSARVSTVDTEAFF. The CDR3 DNA is TGCAGTGCTAGAGTCTCCACGGTGGACACTGAAGCTTTCTTT.